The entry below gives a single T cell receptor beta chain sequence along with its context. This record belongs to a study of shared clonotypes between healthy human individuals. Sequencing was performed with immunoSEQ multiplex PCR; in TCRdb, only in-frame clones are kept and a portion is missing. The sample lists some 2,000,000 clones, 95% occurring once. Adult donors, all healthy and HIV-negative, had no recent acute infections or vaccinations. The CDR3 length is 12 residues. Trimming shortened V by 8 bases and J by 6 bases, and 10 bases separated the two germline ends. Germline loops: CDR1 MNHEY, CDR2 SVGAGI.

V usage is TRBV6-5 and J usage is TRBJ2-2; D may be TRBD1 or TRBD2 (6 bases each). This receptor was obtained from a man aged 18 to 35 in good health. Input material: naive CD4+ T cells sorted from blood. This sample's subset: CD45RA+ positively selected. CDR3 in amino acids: CASGGRAGELFF. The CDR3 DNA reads TGTGCCAGCGGGGGGCGAGCCGGGGAGCTGTTTTTT.